These 32 T cell receptor beta chains came from one sample sequenced in a study of shared clonotypes between healthy human individuals. Here immunoSEQ multiplex PCR was the method, and the copy in TCRdb shows in-frame clones only, minus some. Of about 2,500,000 clones listed, around 90% are singletons. Sequenced material: naive CD4+ T cells sorted from blood. Subset denoted: CD45RA+ positively selected. Every receptor here comes from a man aged 18 to 35 in good health.

The V call is TRBV1, the J call TRBJ2-3. TRBV1 is reported as a pseudogene. The length of the CDR3 is 14 residues. The CDR3 DNA sequence: TGCACCCTTAGGAGGGGGACCCGCACAGATACGCAGTATTTT. Translation: CTLRRGTRTDTQYF.

The V and J genes are TRBV7-3 and TRBJ1-1; possible D gene TRBD1, 6 bases. Germline V lookup: CDR1 SGHTA, CDR2 FQGTGA. Trimming stripped 1 base from V and 3 bases from J, with 18 bases between. This CDR3 is built from 17 residues. CDR3 in amino acids: CASSLRDRRVDDTEAFF. As DNA, the CDR3 is TGTGCCAGCAGCTTAAGAGACAGGAGGGTTGATGACACTGAAGCTTTCTTT.

The chain's CDR3 is CAISETSGGNTQYF. The CDR3 DNA reads TGTGCCATCAGTGAAACTAGCGGGGGAAATACGCAGTATTTT. V is TRBV10-3 and J is TRBJ2-3; 11 nucleotides match TRBD2. Germline V gene lookup returns CDR1 ENHRY and CDR2 SYGVKD. The CDR3 runs 14 residues. The V gene end was trimmed by 3 bases and the J gene end by 7 bases; junction bases not matched to a gene: 3.

The rearrangement uses TRBV29-1 and TRBJ2-5; D possibly matches TRBD1 or TRBD2 (5 bases each). V lost 0 bases to trimming and J lost 1 base, with 24 bases between them. The length of the CDR3 is 19 residues. Germline-derived CDR1 and CDR2 are SQVTM and ANQGSEA. CDR3: CSVEDSPTPGPMGQETQYF. The CDR3 bases are TGCAGCGTTGAAGATAGTCCCACCCCGGGACCAATGGGCCAAGAGACCCAGTACTTC.

This rearrangement joins TRBV2 to TRBJ2-7, with 7 bases aligning to TRBD1. Trimming took 6 bases from V and 5 from J; bases not matched to a gene: 4. The CDR3 sequence is 12 residues long. CDR1 is SNHLY, CDR2 FYNNEI, per germline. As DNA, the CDR3 is TGTGCCAGCAGCTTACAGGGGCACGAGCAGTACTTC. Residues: CASSLQGHEQYF.

This clone was detected once. This chain links TRBV25-1 with TRBJ1-2, with a possible D match to TRBD1 (6 bases). The CDR3 has 14 amino acids. V was pared by 4 bases and J by 6 bases, with 15 bases between. Germline lookup yields CDR1 MGHDK and CDR2 SYGVNS. The CDR3 loop reads CASSGPGGPNGYTF. In DNA form, the CDR3 reads TGTGCCAGCAGTGGTCCTGGGGGGCCGAATGGCTACACCTTC.

The gene calls are TRBV7-3 and TRBJ2-3; 15 positions agree with TRBD2. Trimming took 4 bases from V and 5 from J; bases not matched to a gene: 4. Per the germline V gene, CDR1 is SGHTA and CDR2 is FQGTGA. This CDR3 region has 16 residues. The CDR3, as DNA: TGTGCCAGCAGCTCAGGACTAGCGGGGGGGCAAGATACGCAGTATTTT. Translating it yields CASSSGLAGGQDTQYF.

V and J are TRBV6-5 and TRBJ2-2; D is uncertain. There are 13 residues in the CDR3. Deletions cut 6 bases from V and 2 bases from J, with 7 bases between. CDR1 and CDR2 (germline): MNHEY, SVGAGI. CDR3 sequence: CASRAPNTGELFF. CDR3 DNA: TGTGCCAGCAGGGCGCCCAACACCGGGGAGCTGTTTTTT.

Regarding this clone: The identical CDR3 is also encoded by other nucleotide sequences in the sample. The V call is TRBV25-1, the J call TRBJ1-5, with D possibly matching TRBD1 (6 bases). The CDR3 has 14 residues. Germline V gene data show CDR1 as MGHDK and CDR2 as SYGVNS. V was cut by 2 bases and J by 2 bases, with 7 bases left in between. CDR3 protein: CASSEAGGNQPQHF. The CDR3 DNA reads as TGTGCCAGCAGTGAAGCAGGGGGCAATCAGCCCCAGCATTTT.

The chain joins TRBV7-9 to TRBJ2-4; D unresolved. Germline CDR1 reads SEHNR; CDR2 reads FQNEAQ (reference sequence). The CDR3 is 16 amino acids. Trimming pared 3 bases from V and 0 bases from J, leaving 12 bases between. CDR3 protein: CASSLASYLAKNIQYF. The CDR3 bases are TGTGCCAGCAGCTTGGCTTCATACCTAGCCAAAAACATTCAGTACTTC.

This chain uses TRBV5-1 with TRBJ2-7; maybe TRBD1 (6 bases). The ends were cut back, 0 bases at V and 0 bases at J, with 13 bases in the middle. The CDR3 extends over 16 amino acids. The germline V gene has CDR1 SGHRS and CDR2 YFSETQ. The CDR3 loop is CASSLGQVPSSYEQYF. CDR3 DNA: TGCGCCAGCAGCTTGGGACAGGTACCCAGCTCCTACGAGCAGTACTTC.

Comments on this clone: This specimen includes other DNA sequences encoding the same CDR3. This CDR3 is CASSEKGGAQPQHF. The CDR3 nucleotides are TGTGCCAGCAGTGAAAAGGGGGGAGCGCAGCCCCAGCATTTT. The chain combines TRBV6-1 with TRBJ1-5; the D gene is possibly TRBD1 (6 bases). V was trimmed by 2 bases and J by 7 bases, leaving 12 bases between them. This CDR3 has 14 residues. The germline gives CDR1 MNHNS, CDR2 SASEGT.

This chain connects TRBV7-6 to TRBJ2-3; 8 bases are a match to TRBD1. V was pared by 1 base and J by 6 bases, with 6 bases of the junction left unmatched. This CDR3 has 15 amino acids. Germline CDR1 is SGHVS and CDR2 is FNYEAQ. The CDR3 loop reads CASSLEQGVLDTQYF. CDR3 in DNA: TGTGCCAGCAGCTTAGAACAGGGGGTATTGGATACGCAGTATTTT.

The J gene is TRBJ2-1, the V gene TRBV7-2; maybe TRBD2 (6 bases). V was cut by 6 bases and J by 3 bases, with 15 bases left in between. The CDR3 covers 15 residues. Germline CDR1 is SGHTA and CDR2 is FQGNSA. The CDR3 protein is CASRLGPGLYNEQFF. The CDR3 DNA is TGTGCCAGCAGATTGGGACCGGGACTCTACAATGAGCAGTTCTTC. Full variable domain (missing parts from reference TRBV7-2 and TRBJ2-1): GAGVSQSPSNKVTEKGKDVELRCDPISGHTALYWYRQSLGQGLEFLIYFQGNSAPDKSGLPSDRFSAERTGGSVSTLTIQRTQQEDSAVYLCASRLGPGLYNEQFFGPGTRLTVL.

The chain carries TRBV19 and TRBJ1-1; D is ambiguous. Trimming took off 5 bases at V and 2 bases at J, with 18 bases between the two ends. The CDR3 is 16 residues long. Per germline, CDR1 LNHDA and CDR2 SQIVND (reference sequence). The CDR3 nucleotides read TGTGCCAGTAGTCTCGGGCGTGGAAAAACTAACACTGAAGCTTTCTTT. It specifies CASSLGRGKTNTEAFF.

The V and J genes are TRBV5-1 and TRBJ2-3, with 8 positions matching TRBD2. The CDR3 is 17 residues long. Germline V gives CDR1 SGHRS, CDR2 YFSETQ. Trimming removed 2 bases from V and 0 bases from J; junction bases left unmatched: 8. CDR3 amino acids: CASSLSGGPFSTDTQYF. For the CDR3, the DNA is TGCGCCAGCAGCTTATCGGGGGGGCCGTTTAGCACAGATACGCAGTATTTT.

The genes are TRBV6-5 and TRBJ1-5; no firm D call. Germline V gene sequence: CDR1 MNHEY, CDR2 SVGAGI. The V gene lost 6 bases and the J gene lost 8 bases, with 11 bases spanning the gap. This CDR3 contains 12 residues. CDR3 sequence: CASRQLGEPQHF. CDR3 nucleotides: TGTGCCAGCAGACAACTCGGGGAGCCCCAGCATTTT.

The chain joins TRBV10-3 to TRBJ2-7; the match to TRBD2 covers 11 bases. The CDR3 runs to 15 residues. CDR1 is ENHRY, CDR2 SYGVKD, per germline. With 0 bases clipped from V and 3 bases from J, the junction kept 1 base outside the gene matches. The CDR3 DNA sequence: TGTGCCATCAGTGAGTCCGGACTAGCGGGCTACGAGCAGTACTTC. Amino acid sequence: CAISESGLAGYEQYF.

The chain recombines TRBV6-5 with TRBJ2-1, with TRBD2 matching over 10 bases. This CDR3 comprises 14 residues. Germline CDR1 is MNHEY and CDR2 is SVGAGI. V shed 5 bases and J 9 bases; nucleotides not matched to a gene: 7. The CDR3 DNA is TGTGCCAGCAGTCGGGGACTAGCGACTGGTGAGCAGTTCTTC. It specifies CASSRGLATGEQFF.

As concerns this clone: The sample carries other DNA sequences with the same CDR3. J is TRBJ2-7 and V is TRBV5-1; D ambiguous. CDR3 size: 14 residues. The V end lost 0 bases, the J end lost 1 base, and 8 bases lay between the germline ends. From germline, CDR1 is SGHRS and CDR2 YFSETQ. The CDR3 DNA follows: TGCGCCAGCAGCTTGGCTATAGGGTCCTACGAGCAGTACTTC. Translated, it gives CASSLAIGSYEQYF.

The chain recombines TRBV19 with TRBJ2-2; TRBD1 matches 8 bases. Trimming took 8 bases from V and 3 from J; bases not matched to a gene: 8. The germline V gene has CDR1 LNHDA and CDR2 SQIVND (reference sequence). CDR3 length: 15 residues. CDR3 nucleotides: TGTGCCAGTTTCCAGGGGGCTGGGGACACCGGGGAGCTGTTTTTT. Amino acids: CASFQGAGDTGELFF.

This chain links TRBV6-5 with TRBJ1-1; D call uncertain. CDR1 and CDR2 from the germline V gene are MNHEY and SVGAGI. Trimming cost V 0 bases and J 1 base, with 9 bases left between them. CDR3 length: 15 amino acids. CDR3 sequence reads: CASSYSSNRNTEAFF. CDR3 nucleotides: TGTGCCAGCAGTTACTCGTCCAACAGGAACACTGAAGCTTTCTTT.

This clone was counted a few times. This chain uses TRBV10-3 with TRBJ1-1, with a tentative D call TRBD1 (6 bases). The germline V and J ends were trimmed by 6 bases and 3 bases, with 14 bases remaining between them. CDR1 and CDR2 (germline): ENHRY, SYGVKD. This CDR3 is built from 14 residues. The CDR3 bases are TGTGCCATCAGGAGACAGGATACATACACTGAAGCTTTCTTT. Translating it yields CAIRRQDTYTEAFF.

The CDR3 DNA sequence: TGTGCCAGCACCAGGGTTAGGGAGACCCAGTACTTC. As protein: CASTRVRETQYF. V usage is TRBV6-1 and J usage is TRBJ2-5, with D perhaps TRBD1 (5 bases). Between the trimmed V and J ends, which lost 7 bases and 5 bases, there was a span of 11 bases. The CDR3 length is 12 residues. The germline gives CDR1 MNHNS, CDR2 SASEGT.

The rearrangement uses TRBV7-2 and TRBJ2-5; no clear D gene. The CDR3 runs 15 residues. The germline V gene encodes CDR1 SGHTA and CDR2 FQGNSA. Trimming left V 2 bases short and J 4 bases short, with 14 bases between. As DNA, the CDR3 is TGTGCCAGCAGCTTAAGTTCACAGCGTTCAGAGACCCAGTACTTC. Translation gives CASSLSSQRSETQYF.

The genes are TRBV30 and TRBJ1-4, with D unclear. This CDR3 contains 13 residues. V was shortened by 3 bases and J by 4 bases, with 9 bases between the two germline ends. CDR1 is GTSNPN, CDR2 SVGIG, per germline (reference sequence). The CDR3 protein is CAWRAGYNEKLFF. The CDR3 DNA sequence: TGTGCCTGGAGAGCGGGATATAATGAAAAACTGTTTTTT.

The V call is TRBV2, the J call TRBJ2-5; 7 bases are a match to TRBD2. There are 15 residues in the CDR3. Unmatched junction bases numbered 12, after V lost 7 bases and J lost 4 bases. Germline V CDR1 and CDR2: SNHLY, FYNNEI. CDR3 sequence: CASTRGSTDGETQYF. Here the CDR3 DNA reads TGTGCCAGCACCCGCGGGAGCACAGACGGAGAGACCCAGTACTTC.

The J gene is TRBJ1-1, the V gene TRBV30; D is possibly TRBD1 (6 bases). Trimming shortened V by 4 bases and J by 0 bases, and 15 bases separated the two germline ends. The germline CDR1 and CDR2 sequences are GTSNPN and SVGIG (reference sequence). The CDR3 is 15 residues long. The CDR3 bases are TGTGCCTGGAAGAACGGGGGGACATTGAACACTGAAGCTTTCTTT. Encoded protein: CAWKNGGTLNTEAFF. Filled out from reference TRBV30 and TRBJ1-1, the complete variable domain reads SQTIHQWPATLVQPVGSPLSLECTVEGTSNPNLYWYRQAAGRGLQLLFYSVGIGQISSEVPQNLSASRPQDRQFILSSKKLLLSDSGFYLCAWKNGGTLNTEAFFGQGTRLTVV.

The rearrangement links TRBV9 to TRBJ2-1; TRBD2 aligns across 15 bases. V shed 3 bases and J 8 bases; nucleotides not matched to a gene: 6. The germline gives CDR1 SGDLS, CDR2 YYNGEE. The CDR3 runs 16 residues. This CDR3 is CASSAGLAGGVHEQFF. CDR3 DNA: TGTGCCAGCAGCGCGGGACTAGCGGGGGGTGTCCATGAGCAGTTCTTC.

This rearrangement joins TRBV9 to TRBJ2-6; D unresolved. This CDR3 comprises 16 residues. V lost 4 bases, J lost 0 bases, and 11 bases lay in between. Germline V CDR1 and CDR2: SGDLS, YYNGEE. The CDR3 DNA reads TGTGCCAGCAGCCCTCCCCCGTTCTCTGGGGCCAACGTCCTGACTTTC. This encodes CASSPPPFSGANVLTF.

The chain couples TRBV4-3 to TRBJ2-7, with 7 bases lining up with TRBD2. J was trimmed by 9 bases and V by 1 base; bases with no gene match: 3. This CDR3 has 12 residues. Germline V gene lookup returns CDR1 LGHNA and CDR2 YSLEER. CDR3 amino acids: CASSQGGGRQYF. CDR3 nucleotide sequence: TGCGCCAGCAGCCAAGGGGGGGGGAGGCAGTACTTC.

This chain links TRBV7-2 with TRBJ1-1, with a weak D call TRBD1 (5 bases). Germline V lookup: CDR1 SGHTA, CDR2 FQGNSA. The ends were cut back, 1 base at V and 5 bases at J, with 8 bases in the middle. The CDR3 is 13 residues long. The CDR3 region has the DNA TGTGCCAGCAGCTTAGGGGGGGTTACTGAAGCTTTCTTT. This sequence encodes CASSLGGVTEAFF.